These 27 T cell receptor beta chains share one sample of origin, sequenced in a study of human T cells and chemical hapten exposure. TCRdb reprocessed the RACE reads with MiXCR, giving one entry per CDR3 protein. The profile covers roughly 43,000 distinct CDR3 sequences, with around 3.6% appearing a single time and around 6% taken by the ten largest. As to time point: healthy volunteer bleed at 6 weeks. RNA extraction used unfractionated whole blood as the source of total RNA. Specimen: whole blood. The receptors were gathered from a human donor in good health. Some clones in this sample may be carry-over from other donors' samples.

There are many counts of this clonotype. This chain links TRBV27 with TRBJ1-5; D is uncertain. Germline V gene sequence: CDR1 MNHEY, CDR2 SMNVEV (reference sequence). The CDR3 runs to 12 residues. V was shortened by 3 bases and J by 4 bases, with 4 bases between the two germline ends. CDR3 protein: CASSFPNQPQHF. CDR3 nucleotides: TGTGCCAGCAGTTTTCCTAATCAGCCCCAGCATTTT.

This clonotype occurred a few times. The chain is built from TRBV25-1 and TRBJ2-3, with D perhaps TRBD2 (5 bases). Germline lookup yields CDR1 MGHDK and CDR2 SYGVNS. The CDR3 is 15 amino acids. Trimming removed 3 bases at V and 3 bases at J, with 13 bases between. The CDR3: CASSDVRDRTDTQYF. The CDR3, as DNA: TGTGCCAGCAGTGATGTGAGGGATCGAACAGATACGCAGTATTTT. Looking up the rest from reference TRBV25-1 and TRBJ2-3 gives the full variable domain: EADIYQTPRYLVIGTGKKITLECSQTMGHDKMYWYQQDPGMELHLIHYSYGVNSTEKGDLSSESTVSRIRTEHFPLTLESARPSHTSQYLCASSDVRDRTDTQYFGPGTRLTVL.

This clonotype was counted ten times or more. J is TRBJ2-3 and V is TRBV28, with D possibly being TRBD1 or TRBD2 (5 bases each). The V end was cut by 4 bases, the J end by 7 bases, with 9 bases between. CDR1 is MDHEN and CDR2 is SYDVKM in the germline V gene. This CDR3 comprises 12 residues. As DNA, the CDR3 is TGTGCCAGCAGTTACAGGAGGAATACGCAGTATTTT. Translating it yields CASSYRRNTQYF.

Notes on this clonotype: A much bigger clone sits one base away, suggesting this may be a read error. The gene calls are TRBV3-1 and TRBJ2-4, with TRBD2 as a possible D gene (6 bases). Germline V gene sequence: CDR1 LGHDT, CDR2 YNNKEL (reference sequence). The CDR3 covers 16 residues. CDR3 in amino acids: CTSSSSRDFGQGIQYF. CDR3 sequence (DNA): TGTACCAGCAGCTCATCGAGGGACTTCGGGCAAGGCATTCAGTACTTC.

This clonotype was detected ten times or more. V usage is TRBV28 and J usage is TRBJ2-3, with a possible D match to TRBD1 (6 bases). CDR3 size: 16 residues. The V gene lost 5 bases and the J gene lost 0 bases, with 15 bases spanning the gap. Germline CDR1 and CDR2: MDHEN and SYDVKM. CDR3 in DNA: TGTGCCAGCAGTCGTCGGACAGTCGTTAGCACAGATACGCAGTATTTT. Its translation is CASSRRTVVSTDTQYF.

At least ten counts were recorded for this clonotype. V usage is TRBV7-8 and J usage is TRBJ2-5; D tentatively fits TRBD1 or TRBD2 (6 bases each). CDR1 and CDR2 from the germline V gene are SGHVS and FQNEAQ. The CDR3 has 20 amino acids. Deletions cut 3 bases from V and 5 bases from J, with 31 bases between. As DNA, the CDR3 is TGTGCCAGCAGCTTGCCGGGGGCCCTTCGACTTAGACCTCTGGGGGAGACCCAGTACTTC. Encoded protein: CASSLPGALRLRPLGETQYF.

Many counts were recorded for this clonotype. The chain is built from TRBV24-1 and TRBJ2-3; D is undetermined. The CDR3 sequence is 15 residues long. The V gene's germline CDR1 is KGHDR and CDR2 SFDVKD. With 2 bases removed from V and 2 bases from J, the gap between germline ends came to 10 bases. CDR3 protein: CATSDYGQTTDTQYF. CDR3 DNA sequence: TGTGCCACCAGTGATTACGGTCAAACCACAGATACGCAGTATTTT.

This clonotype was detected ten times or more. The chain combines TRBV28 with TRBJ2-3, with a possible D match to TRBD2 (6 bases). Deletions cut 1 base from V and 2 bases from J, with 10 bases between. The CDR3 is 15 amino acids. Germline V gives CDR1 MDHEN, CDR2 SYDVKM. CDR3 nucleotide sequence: TGTGCCAGCAGTTTATTGGCGGGGCCCACAGATACGCAGTATTTT. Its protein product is CASSLLAGPTDTQYF.

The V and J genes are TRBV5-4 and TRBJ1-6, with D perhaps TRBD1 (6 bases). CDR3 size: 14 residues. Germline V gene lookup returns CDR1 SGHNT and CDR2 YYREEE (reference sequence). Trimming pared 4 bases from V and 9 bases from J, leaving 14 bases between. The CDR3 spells CASSPAQGPSPLHF. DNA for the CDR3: TGTGCCAGCAGCCCGGCACAGGGTCCTTCACCCCTCCACTTT.

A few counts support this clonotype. DNA of the CDR3: TGTGCCAGCAGCGTAGGGAGCGGGAGGGCCGACAGCACAGATACGCAGTATTTT. It specifies CASSVGSGRADSTDTQYF. This chain joins TRBV9 and TRBJ2-3; 10 bases are a match to TRBD2. From germline, CDR1 is SGDLS and CDR2 YYNGEE. The CDR3 has 18 amino acids. V shed 0 bases and J 0 bases; nucleotides not matched to a gene: 7.

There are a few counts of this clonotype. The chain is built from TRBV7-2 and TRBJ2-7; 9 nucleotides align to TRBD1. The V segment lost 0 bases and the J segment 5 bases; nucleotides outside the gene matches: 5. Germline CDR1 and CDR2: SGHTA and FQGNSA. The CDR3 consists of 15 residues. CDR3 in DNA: TGTGCCAGCAGCTTAGCGGCGGGACAGGGCCACGAGCAGTACTTC. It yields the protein CASSLAAGQGHEQYF.

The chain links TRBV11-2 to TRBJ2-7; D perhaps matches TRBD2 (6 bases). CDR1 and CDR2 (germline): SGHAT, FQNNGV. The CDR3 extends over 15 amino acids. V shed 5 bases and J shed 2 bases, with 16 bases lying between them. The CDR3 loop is CASSPRGAATYEQYF. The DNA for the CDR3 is TGTGCCAGCAGCCCCCGCGGGGCCGCCACCTACGAGCAGTACTTC.

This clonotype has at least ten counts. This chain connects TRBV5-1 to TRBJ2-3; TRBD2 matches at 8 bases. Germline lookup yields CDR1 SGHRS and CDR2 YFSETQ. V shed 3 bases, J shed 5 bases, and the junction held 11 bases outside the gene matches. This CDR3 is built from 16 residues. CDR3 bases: TGCGCCAGCAGCTCGTTTGTGAGCGGGAGCGGAGATACGCAGTATTTT. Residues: CASSSFVSGSGDTQYF.

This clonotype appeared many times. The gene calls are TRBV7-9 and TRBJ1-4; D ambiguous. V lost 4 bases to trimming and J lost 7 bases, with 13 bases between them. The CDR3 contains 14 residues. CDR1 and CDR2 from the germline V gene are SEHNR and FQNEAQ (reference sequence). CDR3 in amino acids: CASSSIGTSEKLFF. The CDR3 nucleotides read TGTGCCAGCAGCTCTATCGGCACCAGTGAAAAACTGTTTTTT.

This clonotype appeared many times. This chain's CDR3 is CASTEGLAGGNEQFF. The CDR3 DNA sequence: TGTGCCAGCACCGAAGGGCTAGCGGGGGGCAATGAGCAGTTCTTC. The V and J genes are TRBV6-6 and TRBJ2-1; 11 bases are a match to TRBD2. With V trimmed by 7 bases and J by 6 bases, 8 bases remained unmatched. CDR3 length: 15 amino acids. The germline CDR1 and CDR2 sequences are MNHNY and SVGAGI (reference sequence).

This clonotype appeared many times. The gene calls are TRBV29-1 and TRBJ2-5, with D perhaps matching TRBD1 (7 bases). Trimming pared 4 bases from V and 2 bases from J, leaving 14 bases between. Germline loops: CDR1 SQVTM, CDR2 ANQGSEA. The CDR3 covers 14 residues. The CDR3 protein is CSVVGRTGQETQYF. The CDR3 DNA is TGCAGCGTTGTTGGGAGGACAGGACAAGAGACCCAGTACTTC.

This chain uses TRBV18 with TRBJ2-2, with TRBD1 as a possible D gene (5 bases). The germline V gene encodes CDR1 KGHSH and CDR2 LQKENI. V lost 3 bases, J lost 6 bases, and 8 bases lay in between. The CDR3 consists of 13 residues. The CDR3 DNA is TGTGCCAGCTCACCGGAAGGGGCCGGGGAGCTGTTTTTT. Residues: CASSPEGAGELFF.

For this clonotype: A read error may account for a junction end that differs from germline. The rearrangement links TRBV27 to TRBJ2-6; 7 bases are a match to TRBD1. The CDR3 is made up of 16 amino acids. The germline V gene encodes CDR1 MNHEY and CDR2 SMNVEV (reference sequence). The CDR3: CASSLSTGTGASVLTF. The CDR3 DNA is TGTGCCAGCAGTTTATCGACAGGGACCGGGGCCAGCGTCCTGACTTTC.

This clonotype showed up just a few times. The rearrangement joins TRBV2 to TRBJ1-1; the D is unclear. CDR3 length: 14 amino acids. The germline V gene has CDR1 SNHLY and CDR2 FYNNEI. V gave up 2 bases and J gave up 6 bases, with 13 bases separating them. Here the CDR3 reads CASSEYYSSSEAFF. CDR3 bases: TGTGCCAGCAGTGAATACTATAGTAGCTCTGAAGCTTTCTTT. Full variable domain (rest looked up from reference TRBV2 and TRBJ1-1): EPEVTQTPSHQVTQMGQEVILRCVPISNHLYFYWYRQILGQKVEFLVSFYNNEISEKSEIFDDQFSVERPDGSNFTLKIRSTKLEDSAMYFCASSEYYSSSEAFFGQGTRLTVV.

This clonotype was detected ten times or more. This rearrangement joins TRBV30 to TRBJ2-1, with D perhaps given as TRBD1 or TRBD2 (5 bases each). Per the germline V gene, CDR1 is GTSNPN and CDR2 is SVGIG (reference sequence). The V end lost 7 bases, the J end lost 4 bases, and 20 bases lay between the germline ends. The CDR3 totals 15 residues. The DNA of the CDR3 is TGTGCCTCCCAGGCCGGGGCAGGGATGTACAATGAGCAGTTCTTC. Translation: CASQAGAGMYNEQFF.

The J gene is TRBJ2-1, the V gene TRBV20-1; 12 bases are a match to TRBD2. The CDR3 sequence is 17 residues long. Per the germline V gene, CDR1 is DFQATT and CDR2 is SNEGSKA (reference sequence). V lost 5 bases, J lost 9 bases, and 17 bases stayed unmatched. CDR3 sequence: CSAPTWLAGGPPGEQFF. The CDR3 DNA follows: TGCAGTGCTCCAACTTGGCTAGCGGGAGGGCCTCCTGGTGAGCAGTTCTTC.

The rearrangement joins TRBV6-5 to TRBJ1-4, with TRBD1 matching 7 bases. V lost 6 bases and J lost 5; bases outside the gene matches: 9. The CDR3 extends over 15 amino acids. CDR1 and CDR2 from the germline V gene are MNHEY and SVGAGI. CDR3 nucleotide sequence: TGTGCCAGCAGGAGAACAGGGGTGGGCAATGAAAAACTGTTTTTT. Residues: CASRRTGVGNEKLFF.

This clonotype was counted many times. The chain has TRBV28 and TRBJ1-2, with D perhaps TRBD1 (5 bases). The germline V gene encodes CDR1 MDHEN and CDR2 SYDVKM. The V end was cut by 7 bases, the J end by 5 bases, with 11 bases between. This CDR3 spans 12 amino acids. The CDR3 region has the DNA TGTGCCAGCACGACAGCCCGGTATGGCTACACCTTC. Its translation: CASTTARYGYTF.

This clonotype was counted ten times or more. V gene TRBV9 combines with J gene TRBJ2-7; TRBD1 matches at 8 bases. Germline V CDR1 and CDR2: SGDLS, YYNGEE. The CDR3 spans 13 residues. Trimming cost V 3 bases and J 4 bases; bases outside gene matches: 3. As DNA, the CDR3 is TGTGCCAGCAGCGGACAGGGGCTATACGAGCAGTACTTC. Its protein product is CASSGQGLYEQYF. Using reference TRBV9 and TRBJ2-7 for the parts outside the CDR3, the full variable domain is DSGVTQTPKHLITATGQRVTLRCSPRSGDLSVYWYQQSLDQGLQFLIQYYNGEERAKGNILERFSAQQFPDLHSELNLSSLELGDSALYFCASSGQGLYEQYFGPGTRLTVT.

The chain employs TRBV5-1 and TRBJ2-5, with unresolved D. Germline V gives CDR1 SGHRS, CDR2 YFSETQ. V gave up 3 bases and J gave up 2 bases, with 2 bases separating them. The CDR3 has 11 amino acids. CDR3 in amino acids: CASSSQETQYF. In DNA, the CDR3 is TGCGCCAGCAGCTCTCAAGAGACCCAGTACTTC.

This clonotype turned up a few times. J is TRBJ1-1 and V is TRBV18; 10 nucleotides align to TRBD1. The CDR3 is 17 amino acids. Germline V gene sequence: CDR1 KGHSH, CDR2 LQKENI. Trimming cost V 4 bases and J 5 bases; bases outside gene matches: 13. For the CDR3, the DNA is TGTGCCAGCTCACGGGCCGGGACAGGGGTCGAAGGAACTGAAGCTTTCTTT. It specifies CASSRAGTGVEGTEAFF.

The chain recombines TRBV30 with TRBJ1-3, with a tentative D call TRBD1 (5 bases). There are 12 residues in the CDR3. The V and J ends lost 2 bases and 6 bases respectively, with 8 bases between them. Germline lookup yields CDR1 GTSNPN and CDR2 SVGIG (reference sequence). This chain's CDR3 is CAWSSRENTIYF. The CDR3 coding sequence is TGTGCCTGGAGTTCCAGGGAAAACACCATATATTTT.